What follows are 18 T cell receptor beta chains derived from one specimen sequenced in a study of glioma-infiltrating T cells. Amplification of TCR alpha and beta CDR3 regions from RNA used iRepertoire nested multiplex PCR. One entry per CDR3 protein, called by TCRdb with MiXCR from the multiplex PCR reads. The profile shows roughly 200,000 distinct CDR3 sequences, around 40% of them singletons. Sequencing used glioma tissue, nonneoplastic brain tissue, or PBMCs (not recorded which). Every receptor here comes from a human donor with low-grade glioma or glioblastoma, undergoing nonglioma brain surgery, or in good health (not recorded which).

The V and J genes are TRBV29-1 and TRBJ1-1; a weak D match, TRBD1 (5 bases). Germline CDR1 reads SQVTM; CDR2 reads ANQGSEA. The CDR3 has 12 residues. The ends were cut back, 4 bases at V and 4 bases at J, with 10 bases in the middle. The CDR3 sequence is CSVARGGTEAFF. CDR3 sequence (DNA): TGCAGCGTTGCTCGGGGGGGCACTGAAGCTTTCTTT.

This chain links TRBV10-3 with TRBJ2-3; D could derive from TRBD1 or TRBD2 (6 bases each). The CDR3 has 14 residues. Germline V lookup: CDR1 ENHRY, CDR2 SYGVKD. The ends were cut back, 6 bases at V and 0 bases at J, with 10 bases in the middle. The CDR3, as DNA: TGTGCCATCAGAGGGGGACTGAGCACAGATACGCAGTATTTT. As protein: CAIRGGLSTDTQYF.

This clonotype was recorded a few times. The rearrangement uses TRBV5-1 and TRBJ2-1, with D perhaps matching TRBD2 (6 bases). The CDR3 totals 14 residues. The germline V and J ends were trimmed by 4 bases and 3 bases, with 11 bases remaining between them. CDR1 SGHRS and CDR2 YFSETQ come from the germline V gene. CDR3 residues: CASSRDSVYNEQFF. CDR3 DNA: TGCGCCAGCAGCCGGGACTCAGTCTACAATGAGCAGTTCTTC.

The chain carries TRBV19 and TRBJ2-3; D unresolved. This CDR3 is 14 amino acids long. Germline V lookup: CDR1 LNHDA, CDR2 SQIVND (reference sequence). V gave up 7 bases and J gave up 0 bases, with 11 bases separating them. CDR3: CASTLELSTDTQYF. For the CDR3, the DNA is TGTGCCAGTACTCTCGAGCTGAGCACAGATACGCAGTATTTT.

Comments on this clonotype: This clone may be a read error of a much larger clone one base away. The chain employs TRBV20-1 and TRBJ2-7, with TRBD2 matching 8 bases. This CDR3 contains 16 residues. Germline V gene sequence: CDR1 DFQATT, CDR2 SNEGSKA (reference sequence). Losses at the gene ends were 3 bases for V and 8 bases for J; bases not matched to a gene: 18. CDR3 bases: TGCAGTGCTAGCCGGGAGGGGGGTTGGGCCTTGGACAAGCAGTACTTC. It codes for CSASREGGWALDKQYF.

With regard to this clonotype: Since a much larger clone is just one base distant, this may be a read error. The chain links TRBV4-1 to TRBJ2-1; no definite D call. The CDR3 spans 16 residues. Germline V gives CDR1 MGHRA, CDR2 YSYEKL. V lost 4 bases and J 4 bases, leaving 17 bases between the germline ends. The CDR3 DNA follows: TGCGCCAGCAGCCTACTATCGACCCAATTATACAATGAGCAGTTCTTC. It specifies CASSLLSTQLYNEQFF.

The V gene is TRBV4-1, the J gene TRBJ2-3; D gene unclear. Germline V gene data show CDR1 as MGHRA and CDR2 as YSYEKL. The CDR3 sequence is 15 residues long. Trimming removed 4 bases at V and 0 bases at J, with 11 bases between. CDR3 nucleotide sequence: TGCGCCAGCAGCCCTGCTGGGGATAGCACAGATACGCAGTATTTT. Translated: CASSPAGDSTDTQYF.

This clonotype was seen a few times. The rearrangement links TRBV3-1 to TRBJ2-1; D possibly corresponds to TRBD1 (6 bases). V gave up 0 bases and J gave up 4 bases, with 13 bases separating them. Germline-derived CDR1 and CDR2 are LGHDT and YNNKEL (reference sequence). CDR3 length equals 16 residues. The CDR3: CASSQDVAGTYNEQFF. The CDR3 DNA reads as TGTGCCAGCAGCCAAGATGTGGCAGGGACATACAATGAGCAGTTCTTC.

For this clonotype: This may be a read error: a much more frequent sequence differs by one nucleotide. V usage is TRBV28 and J usage is TRBJ2-7; 11 bases map to TRBD2. Trimming removed 3 bases from V and 3 bases from J; junction bases left unmatched: 10. Germline CDR1 is MDHEN and CDR2 is SYDVKM. The CDR3 contains 17 residues. In DNA, the CDR3 is TGTGCCAGCAGTTTCTATTCTCTGACTAGCGGGAACTACGAGCAGTACTTC. Its protein is CASSFYSLTSGNYEQYF.

This chain connects TRBV7-2 to TRBJ2-3; 8 bases fit TRBD2. The germline V gene has CDR1 SGHTA and CDR2 FQGNSA. With 4 bases clipped from V and 7 bases from J, the junction kept 7 bases outside the gene matches. This CDR3 is built from 14 residues. CDR3 region: CASSSGLAAYTQYF. As DNA, the CDR3 is TGTGCCAGCAGCTCTGGACTAGCTGCTTATACGCAGTATTTT.

With respect to this clonotype: The junction does not match germline at one end; this may be a read error. The chain combines TRBV20-1 with TRBJ2-1; TRBD1 agrees at 7 bases. This CDR3 has 15 amino acids. Germline CDR1 is DFQATT and CDR2 is SNEGSKA (reference sequence). CDR3 loop: CGARDVTGLVDGQFF. The CDR3 coding sequence is TGCGGTGCTAGAGATGTGACAGGGTTGGTTGATGGGCAGTTCTTC.

Points on this clonotype: One base away lies a much larger clone, so this may be a sequencing read error. This sequence joins TRBV18 and TRBJ2-1, with a tentative D call TRBD2 (7 bases). The V end was cut by 0 bases, the J end by 5 bases, with 14 bases between. This CDR3 region has 16 residues. Looked up from germline, CDR1 is KGHSH and CDR2 is LQKENI. DNA of the CDR3: TGTGCCAGCTCACCACCGAGGGAGGGGGGAGACAATGAGCAGTTCTTC. Its translation: CASSPPREGGDNEQFF.

The sample holds one count of this clonotype. With a much larger clone just one base away, this may be a read error. The chain links TRBV10-3 to TRBJ2-1; D is unclear. The CDR3 has 13 residues. Germline V gene sequence: CDR1 ENHRY, CDR2 SYGVKD. DNA of the CDR3: TGTGCCTTCAGTGAAACCAGCCACAATGAGCAGTTCTTC. It codes for CAFSETSHNEQFF.

A word on this clonotype: This clone may be a read error of a much larger clone one base away. V is TRBV28 and J is TRBJ1-6; D not certain. From germline, CDR1 is MDHEN and CDR2 SYDVKM. The CDR3 spans 12 residues. CDR3 DNA: TGTGCCAGCAGGGTAATTAAATCACGCCTCCACTTT. Protein sequence: CASRVIKSRLHF.

As regards this clonotype: The junction departs from the called germline gene at one end, perhaps through a read error. The chain combines TRBV28 with TRBJ2-3; a weak D match, TRBD2 (6 bases). CDR3 size: 14 residues. Germline V gene sequence: CDR1 MDHEN, CDR2 SYDVKM. CDR3 DNA: TGTGCCCGCAGTTTAGGCGAGGGAGGAGATACGCAGTATTTT. This translates into CARSLGEGGDTQYF.

On this clonotype: This may stem from a read error, because a much larger clone lies one nucleotide away. The chain has TRBV20-1 and TRBJ2-1; TRBD1 aligns across 9 bases. The CDR3 has 17 residues. CDR1 DFQATT and CDR2 SNEGSKA come from the germline V gene (reference sequence). The CDR3 DNA follows: TGCAGTGCTAGATCGACAAAGGGGGACAGGGTCTACAATGAGCATTTCTTC. Protein: CSARSTKGDRVYNEHFF.

This chain links TRBV7-2 with TRBJ2-6; D not resolved. CDR3 length: 16 residues. Germline loops: CDR1 SGHTA, CDR2 FQGNSA. V was clipped by 5 bases and J by 0 bases, with 11 bases between them. CDR3 in amino acids: CASSPTEFSGANVLTF. The CDR3 nucleotides read TGTGCCAGCAGCCCCACAGAGTTCTCTGGGGCCAACGTCCTGACTTTC. Complete variable domain (other parts from reference TRBV7-2 and TRBJ2-6): GAGVSQSPSNKVTEKGKDVELRCDPISGHTALYWYRQSLGQGLEFLIYFQGNSAPDKSGLPSDRFSAERTGGSVSTLTIQRTQQEDSAVYLCASSPTEFSGANVLTFGAGSRLTVL.

This clonotype has just a few counts. The rearrangement joins TRBV10-3 to TRBJ2-5, with D tentatively TRBD2 (5 bases). The CDR3 runs 13 residues. Per germline, CDR1 ENHRY and CDR2 SYGVKD. V lost 6 bases and J lost 3, with 11 bases in between. The CDR3 DNA is TGTGCCATCAGGAAGGACGGGAAAGAGACCCAGTACTTC. It specifies CAIRKDGKETQYF.